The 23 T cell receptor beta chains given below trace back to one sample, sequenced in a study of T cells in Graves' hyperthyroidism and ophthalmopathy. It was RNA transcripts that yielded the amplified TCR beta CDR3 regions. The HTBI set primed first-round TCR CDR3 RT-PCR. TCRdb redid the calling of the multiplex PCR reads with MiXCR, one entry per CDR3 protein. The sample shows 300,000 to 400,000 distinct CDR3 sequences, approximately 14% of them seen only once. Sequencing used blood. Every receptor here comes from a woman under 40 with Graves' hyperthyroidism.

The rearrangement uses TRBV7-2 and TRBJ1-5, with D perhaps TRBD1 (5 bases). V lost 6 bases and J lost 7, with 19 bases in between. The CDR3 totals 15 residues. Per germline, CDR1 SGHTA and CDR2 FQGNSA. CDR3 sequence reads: CASSQKRGGGQPQHF. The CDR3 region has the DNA TGTGCCAGCAGTCAAAAAAGGGGTGGAGGGCAGCCCCAGCATTTT.

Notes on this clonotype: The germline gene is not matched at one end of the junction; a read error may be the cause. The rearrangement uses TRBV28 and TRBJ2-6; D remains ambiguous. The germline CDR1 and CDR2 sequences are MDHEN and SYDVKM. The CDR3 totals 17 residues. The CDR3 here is CAGSPFPTLSGANVLTF. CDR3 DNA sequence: TGTGCCGGCAGTCCCTTTCCCACCCTCTCTGGGGCCAACGTCCTGACTTTC.

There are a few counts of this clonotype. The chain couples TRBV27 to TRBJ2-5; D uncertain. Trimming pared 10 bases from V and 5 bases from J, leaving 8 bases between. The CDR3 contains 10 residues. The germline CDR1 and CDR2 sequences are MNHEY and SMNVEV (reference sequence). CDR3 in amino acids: CAILNETQYF. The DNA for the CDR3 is TGTGCCATCCTGAACGAGACCCAGTACTTC.

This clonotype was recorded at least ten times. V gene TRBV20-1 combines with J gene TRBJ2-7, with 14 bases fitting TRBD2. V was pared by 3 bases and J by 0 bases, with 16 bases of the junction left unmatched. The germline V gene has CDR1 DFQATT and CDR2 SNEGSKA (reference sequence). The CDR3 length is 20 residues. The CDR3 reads CSASGTQMTSGRASSYEQYF. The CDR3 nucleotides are TGCAGTGCTAGCGGCACACAGATGACTAGCGGGAGGGCCAGCTCCTACGAGCAGTACTTC.

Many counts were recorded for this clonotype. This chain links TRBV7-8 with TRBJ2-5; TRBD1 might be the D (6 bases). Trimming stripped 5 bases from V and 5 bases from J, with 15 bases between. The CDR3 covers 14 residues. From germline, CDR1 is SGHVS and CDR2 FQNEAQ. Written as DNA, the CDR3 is TGTGCCAGCAGCCAGGACGAGGGGGAGGAGACCCAGTACTTC. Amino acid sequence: CASSQDEGEETQYF.

CDR3 nucleotides: TGTGCCACCAGCAGAGATCGTAGCGGGAGCAGCGATGAGCAGTTCTTC. Translating it yields CATSRDRSGSSDEQFF. The J gene is TRBJ2-1, the V gene TRBV15, with 9 bases matching TRBD2. V lost 0 bases and J lost 8; bases outside the gene matches: 8. The CDR3 spans 16 residues. Germline CDR1 LNHNV, CDR2 YYDKDF (reference sequence).

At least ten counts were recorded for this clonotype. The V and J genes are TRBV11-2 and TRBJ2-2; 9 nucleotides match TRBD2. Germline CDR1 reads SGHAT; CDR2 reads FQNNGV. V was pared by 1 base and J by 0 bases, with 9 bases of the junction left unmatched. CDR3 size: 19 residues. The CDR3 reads CASSLVVILAGSNTGELFF. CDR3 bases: TGTGCCAGCAGCTTAGTAGTGATCCTAGCGGGATCGAACACCGGGGAGCTGTTTTTT.

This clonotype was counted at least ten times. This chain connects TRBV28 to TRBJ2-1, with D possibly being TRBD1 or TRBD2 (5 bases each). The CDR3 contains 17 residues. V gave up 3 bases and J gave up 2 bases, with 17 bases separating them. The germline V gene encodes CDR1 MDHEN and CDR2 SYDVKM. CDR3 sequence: CASSFLPGRGAYNEQFF. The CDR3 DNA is TGTGCCAGCAGTTTTCTCCCGGGACGGGGAGCCTACAATGAGCAGTTCTTC.

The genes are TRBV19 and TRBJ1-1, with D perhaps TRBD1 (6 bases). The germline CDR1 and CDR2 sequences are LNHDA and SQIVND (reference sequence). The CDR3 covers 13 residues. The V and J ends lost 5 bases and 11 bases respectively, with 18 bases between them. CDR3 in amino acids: CASSFGQPLEAFF. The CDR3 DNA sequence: TGTGCCAGTAGTTTCGGACAGCCCCTCGAGGCTTTCTTT.

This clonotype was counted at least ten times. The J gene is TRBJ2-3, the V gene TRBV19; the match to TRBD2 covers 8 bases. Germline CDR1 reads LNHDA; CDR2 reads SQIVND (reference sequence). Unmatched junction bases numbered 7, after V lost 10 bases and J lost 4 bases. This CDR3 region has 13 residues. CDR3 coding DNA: TGTGCCACCAGCGGGAGATCGGCAGATACGCAGTATTTT. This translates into CATSGRSADTQYF.

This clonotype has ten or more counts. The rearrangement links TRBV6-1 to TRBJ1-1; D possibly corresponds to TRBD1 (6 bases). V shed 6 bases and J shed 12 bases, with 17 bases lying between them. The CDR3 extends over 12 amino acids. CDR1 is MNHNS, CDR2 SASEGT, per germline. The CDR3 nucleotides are TGTGCCAGCAGCCGAGACAGGATTAAATCTTTCTTT. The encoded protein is CASSRDRIKSFF.

CDR3 sequence: CASSHGQGGSTGELFF. CDR3 nucleotide sequence: TGTGCCAGCAGCCACGGACAGGGGGGAAGCACCGGGGAGCTGTTTTTT. The J gene is TRBJ2-2, the V gene TRBV3-1, with 10 bases matching TRBD1. With 3 bases clipped from V and 4 bases from J, the junction kept 5 bases outside the gene matches. The CDR3 sequence is 16 residues long. Germline V lookup: CDR1 LGHDT, CDR2 YNNKEL (reference sequence).

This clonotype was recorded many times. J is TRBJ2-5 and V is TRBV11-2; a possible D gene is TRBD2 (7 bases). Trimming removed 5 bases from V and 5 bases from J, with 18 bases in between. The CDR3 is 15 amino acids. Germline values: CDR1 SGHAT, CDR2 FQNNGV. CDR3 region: CASSLVSAGAETQYF. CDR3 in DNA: TGTGCCAGCAGCCTCGTCTCCGCGGGGGCGGAGACCCAGTACTTC.

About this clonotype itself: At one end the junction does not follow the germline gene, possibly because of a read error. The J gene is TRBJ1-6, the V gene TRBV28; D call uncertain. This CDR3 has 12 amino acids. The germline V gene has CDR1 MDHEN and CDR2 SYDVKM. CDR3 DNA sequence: TGTGCCAGCAGTTTAAGGGTTTCACCCCCCCACTTT. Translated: CASSLRVSPPHF.

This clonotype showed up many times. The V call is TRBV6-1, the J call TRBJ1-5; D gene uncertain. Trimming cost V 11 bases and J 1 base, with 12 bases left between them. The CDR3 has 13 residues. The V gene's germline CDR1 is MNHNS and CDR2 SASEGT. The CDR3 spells CAGAYSSNQPQHF. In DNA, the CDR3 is TGTGCCGGAGCTTATTCCAGCAATCAGCCCCAGCATTTT.

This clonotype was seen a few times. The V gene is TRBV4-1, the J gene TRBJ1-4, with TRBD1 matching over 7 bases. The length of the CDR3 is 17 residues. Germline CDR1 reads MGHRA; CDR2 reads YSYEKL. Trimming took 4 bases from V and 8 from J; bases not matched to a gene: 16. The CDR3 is CASSPSLGGLMGEKLFF. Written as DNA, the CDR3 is TGCGCCAGCAGCCCCTCCTTAGGGGGCCTCATGGGGGAAAAACTGTTTTTT.

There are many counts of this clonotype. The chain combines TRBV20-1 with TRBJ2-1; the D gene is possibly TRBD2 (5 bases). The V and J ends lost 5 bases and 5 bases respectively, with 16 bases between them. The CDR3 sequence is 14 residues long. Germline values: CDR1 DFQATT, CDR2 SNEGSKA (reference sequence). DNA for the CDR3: TGCAGTGCTGCCCCCGGAGGTTTCGACAATGAGCAGTTCTTC. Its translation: CSAAPGGFDNEQFF.

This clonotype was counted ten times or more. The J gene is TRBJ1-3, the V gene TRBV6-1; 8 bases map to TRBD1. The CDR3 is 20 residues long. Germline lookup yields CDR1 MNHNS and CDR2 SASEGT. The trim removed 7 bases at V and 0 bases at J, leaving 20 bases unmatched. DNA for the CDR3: TGTGCCAGCACCGTCGTCCAGGGGGCGGATCTCCCCCTCTCTGGAAACACCATATATTTT. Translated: CASTVVQGADLPLSGNTIYF.

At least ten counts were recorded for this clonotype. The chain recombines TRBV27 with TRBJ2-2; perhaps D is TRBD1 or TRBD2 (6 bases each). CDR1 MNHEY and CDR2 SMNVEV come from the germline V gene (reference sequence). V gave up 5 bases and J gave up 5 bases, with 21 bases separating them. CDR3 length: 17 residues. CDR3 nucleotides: TGTGCCAGCAGTCCCTATGCCCGGGGGCAGGGTACCGGGGAGCTGTTTTTT. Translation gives CASSPYARGQGTGELFF.

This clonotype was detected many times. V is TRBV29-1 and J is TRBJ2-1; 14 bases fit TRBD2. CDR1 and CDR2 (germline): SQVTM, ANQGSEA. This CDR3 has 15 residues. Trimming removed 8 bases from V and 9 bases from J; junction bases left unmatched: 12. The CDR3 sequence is CSTLPGLAGAGEQFF. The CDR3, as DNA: TGCAGCACCTTGCCGGGACTAGCGGGAGCGGGTGAGCAGTTCTTC.

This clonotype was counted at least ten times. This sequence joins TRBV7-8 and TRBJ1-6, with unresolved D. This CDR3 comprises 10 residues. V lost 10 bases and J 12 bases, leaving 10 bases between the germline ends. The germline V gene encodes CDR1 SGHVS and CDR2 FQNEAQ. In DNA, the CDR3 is TGTGCCATCGAGGCCGAACCCCTCCACTTT. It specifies CAIEAEPLHF.

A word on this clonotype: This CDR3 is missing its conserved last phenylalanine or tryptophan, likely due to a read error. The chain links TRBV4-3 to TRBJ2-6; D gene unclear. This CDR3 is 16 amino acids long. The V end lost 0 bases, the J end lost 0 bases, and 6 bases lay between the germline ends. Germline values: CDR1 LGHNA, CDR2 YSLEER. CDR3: CASSQDPDSGANVLTL. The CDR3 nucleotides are TGCGCCAGCAGCCAAGATCCAGACTCTGGGGCCAACGTCCTGACTCTC.

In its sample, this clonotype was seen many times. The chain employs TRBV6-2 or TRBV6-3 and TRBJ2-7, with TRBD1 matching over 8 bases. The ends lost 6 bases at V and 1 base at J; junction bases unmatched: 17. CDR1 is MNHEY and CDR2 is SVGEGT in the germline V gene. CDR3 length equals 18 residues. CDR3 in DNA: TGTGCCAGCAGCCACCCGGGCAGGGGGCTTCGTGAGTCCTACGAGCAGTACTTC. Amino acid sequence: CASSHPGRGLRESYEQYF.